This is a list of T cell receptor beta chains from one sample in a study of shared clonotypes between healthy human individuals. Data came from immunoSEQ multiplex PCR; TCRdb stores just in-frame clones and leaves some out. The data show 640,000 or so clones, with around 72% seen just once and approximately 2% held by the top ten. The sample taken for sequencing was memory CD4+ T cells sorted from blood. The receptors derive from a young woman in good health. The conserved cysteine and the conserved F or W are not part of the CDR3 here.

j_gene	v_gene	CDR3aa
TRBJ2-5	TRBV9	ASSVGTALETQY
TRBJ2-3	TRBV10-2	ASGTGGGRTNTQY
TRBJ2-1	TRBV29-1	SVGWTALNSGEQF
TRBJ2-3	TRBV11-1	ASSLIFGGSTDTQY
TRBJ1-5	TRBV5-6	ASSRRSGTGQYSNQPQH
TRBJ1-3	TRBV7-9	ASSLAGDSGNTIY
TRBJ2-1	TRBV27	ASTLFGLAANRNEQF
TRBJ2-5	TRBV5-1	ASSKGSQETQY
TRBJ1-1	TRBV19	ASSIPAVMNTEAF
TRBJ1-2	TRBV18	ASSAQTLGYT
TRBJ1-2	TRBV18	ASSHQAWENGYT
TRBJ1-2	TRBV7-9	ASRTDSGRGAYGYT
TRBJ2-7	TRBV5-1	ASSPRQEGVSSYEQY
TRBJ2-1	TRBV19	ASSNQGLAGANEQF
TRBJ1-6	TRBV7-3	ASSLIGDRGSPLH
TRBJ1-2	TRBV20-1	SAFRYGYT
TRBJ2-2	TRBV27	ASSKRTSSNTGELF
-	TRBV11-2	ASSSKLAGDFAHEQY
TRBJ2-5	TRBV27	ASSLTRPGRGAQETQY
TRBJ2-1	TRBV7-9	ASSFGTGLAGYEQF
TRBJ2-6	TRBV29-1	SADTGANVLT
TRBJ2-7	TRBV19	ASSRNQGAARLNEQY
TRBJ1-1	TRBV25-1	ASSEVRRGNTEAF
TRBJ2-7	TRBV27	ASSLFSGSQYEQY
TRBJ1-5	TRBV2	ATSRGVEQPQH
TRBJ2-2	TRBV5-1	ASSRRLAGEPGELF
TRBJ2-2	TRBV6-1	ASSVTRFGELF
TRBJ1-4	TRBV25-1	ASSEYPSRERLF
TRBJ1-2	TRBV2	ASSERSVVRTVSYGYT
TRBJ2-5	TRBV6-5	ASTPWGLETQY
TRBJ2-3	TRBV27	ASSLRKQAGADTQY
TRBJ1-2	TRBV10-3	AISEQGTSGYT
TRBJ2-6	TRBV9	ASSVVTGPGANVLT
TRBJ2-5	TRBV18	ASSPRRADQETQY
TRBJ1-3	TRBV19	ASSISGPGNTIY
TRBJ2-1	TRBV19	ASMRGGPYNEQF
TRBJ2-3	TRBV28	ASMGGSLYTDTQY
TRBJ2-1	TRBV5-4	ASRLPGQVEF
TRBJ1-5	TRBV20-1	LGHRNQPQH
TRBJ1-5	TRBV2	ASSEGDRANQPQH
TRBJ2-3	TRBV5-1	ASSQDRPSTDTQY
TRBJ1-2	TRBV19	ASSINPSYGYT
TRBJ2-7	TRBV7-9	ASSLARAGAVSYEQY
TRBJ1-2	TRBV7-2	ASSPGQGETYGYT
TRBJ2-7	TRBV5-4	ASSLSRQGAGEQY
TRBJ2-1	TRBV7-9	ASSLVRERGYEQF
TRBJ2-7	TRBV5-1	ASSVRSGGKDEQY
TRBJ2-7	TRBV5-6	ASSLPGLESSYEQY
TRBJ1-1	TRBV10-3	AISEGQYTEAF